The 22 T cell receptor beta chains in this list originate from one sample, sequenced in a study of PD-1 blockade in classical Hodgkin lymphoma. Time point defined: cycle 4 day 1 (C4D1), after about 6 weeks of nivolumab. Every patient experienced relapse after autologous stem cell transplantation, and brentuximab vedotin exposure varied. Magnetic negative selection of thawed PBMCs yielded the CD8+ T cells. TCRdb keeps only in-frame clones here, not all; method: immunoSEQ multiplex PCR. This table holds around 15,000 clones, roughly 89% found once. The sequences come from CD8+ T cells from blood, collected before the fourth cycle of nivolumab. Source of these receptors: a human donor with classical Hodgkin lymphoma.

CDR3 coding DNA: TGTGCCAGCAGTTTAGACGGACTAGCGGGAGTTGAGCAGTTCTTC. Translating gives CASSLDGLAGVEQFF. This chain joins TRBV28 and TRBJ2-1; the match to TRBD2 covers 13 bases. The CDR3 totals 15 residues. J lost 9 bases, V lost 2 bases, and 4 bases had no gene match. Germline V CDR1 and CDR2: MDHEN, SYDVKM.

The chain recombines TRBV27 with TRBJ1-1; TRBD1 is a possible D gene (5 bases). The germline CDR1 and CDR2 sequences are MNHEY and SMNVEV (reference sequence). Trimming removed 2 bases at V and 4 bases at J, with 11 bases between. This CDR3 spans 14 amino acids. The CDR3 sequence: CASSLTWGSTEAFF. The CDR3 DNA sequence: TGTGCCAGCAGTTTAACATGGGGCTCCACTGAAGCTTTCTTT.

This clone was seen a single time. The genes are TRBV27 and TRBJ2-1; D remains unclear. Trimming took off 4 bases at V and 6 bases at J, with 19 bases between the two ends. Looked up from germline, CDR1 is MNHEY and CDR2 is SMNVEV (reference sequence). CDR3 length: 16 residues. The CDR3 loop is CASSYLGSAQINEQFF. CDR3 nucleotides: TGTGCCAGCAGTTATCTGGGCAGCGCACAGATCAATGAGCAGTTCTTC.

This sequence joins TRBV6-6 and TRBJ1-2; perhaps TRBD1 as D (6 bases). Trimming stripped 9 bases from V and 2 bases from J, with 16 bases between. The CDR3 totals 14 residues. CDR1 is MNHNY, CDR2 SVGAGI, per germline (reference sequence). The CDR3 DNA is TGTGCCAGGGGGGGGGACAATCAGAACTATGGCTACACCTTC. This encodes CARGGDNQNYGYTF.

V gene TRBV5-6 combines with J gene TRBJ2-2; 9 nucleotides agree with TRBD2. The CDR3 contains 16 residues. Trimming cost V 5 bases and J 4 bases; bases outside gene matches: 9. Germline values: CDR1 SGHDT, CDR2 YYEEEE. The CDR3 here is CASSGLAGLSTGELFF. In DNA, the CDR3 is TGTGCCAGCAGTGGGCTAGCGGGGTTGAGCACCGGGGAGCTGTTTTTT.

The genes are TRBV25-1 and TRBJ2-7; D gene unclear. The CDR3 loop spans 15 amino acids. V lost 1 base, J lost 1 base, and 11 bases lay in between. CDR1 and CDR2 from the germline V gene are MGHDK and SYGVNS. CDR3: CASSEWVGISYEQYF. The CDR3, as DNA: TGTGCCAGCAGTGAATGGGTGGGAATATCCTACGAGCAGTACTTC.

V gene TRBV28 combines with J gene TRBJ2-2; 8 bases are a match to TRBD2. CDR3 length: 15 amino acids. V trimming: 5 bases; J trimming: 7 bases; junction bases outside the gene matches: 9. Looked up from germline, CDR1 is MDHEN and CDR2 is SYDVKM. CDR3 sequence (DNA): TGTGCCAGCAGTCCTGAGCGGGAGTTCGGCGGGGAGCTGTTTTTT. Translating gives CASSPEREFGGELFF.

The chain combines TRBV15 with TRBJ2-3, with D possibly matching TRBD1 (5 bases). The CDR3 runs to 13 residues. Germline assignment: CDR1 LNHNV and CDR2 YYDKDF (reference sequence). Trimming shortened V by 8 bases and J by 1 base, and 10 bases separated the two germline ends. The chain's CDR3 is CATVDSRTDTQYF. The CDR3 DNA is TGTGCCACCGTTGACAGTCGCACAGATACGCAGTATTTT.

This clone was found a few times. The chain recombines TRBV28 with TRBJ1-3; possible D gene TRBD1, 5 bases. This CDR3 comprises 14 residues. The germline V gene encodes CDR1 MDHEN and CDR2 SYDVKM. V was pared by 3 bases and J by 3 bases, with 9 bases between. CDR3 DNA: TGTGCCAGCAGTTTCCAGGGTATTGGAAACACCATATATTTT. Residues: CASSFQGIGNTIYF. The full variable domain, completed using reference TRBV28 and TRBJ1-3, is DVKVTQSSRYLVKRTGEKVFLECVQDMDHENMFWYRQDPGLGLRLIYFSYDVKMKEKGDIPEGYSVSREKKERFSLILESASTNQTSMYLCASSFQGIGNTIYFGEGSWLTVV.

The rearrangement joins TRBV2 to TRBJ2-1; 11 bases line up with TRBD2. V was clipped by 4 bases and J by 4 bases; unmatched bases: 3. The CDR3 extends over 15 amino acids. Germline V gene lookup returns CDR1 SNHLY and CDR2 FYNNEI. CDR3 bases: TGTGCCAGCAGTGGGGGGACTAGCGGTTACAATGAGCAGTTCTTC. It yields the protein CASSGGTSGYNEQFF.

CDR3 residues: CASSYGITSGPYEQYF. CDR3 DNA: TGTGCCAGCAGTTACGGGATCACTAGCGGACCTTACGAGCAGTACTTC. The chain links TRBV6-5 to TRBJ2-7, with 8 nucleotides matching TRBD2. After removal of 2 bases from V and 4 bases from J, the junction contained 10 bases not matched to a gene. The CDR3 extends over 16 amino acids. Germline assignment: CDR1 MNHEY and CDR2 SVGAGI.

This clone was detected only once. The V call is TRBV28, the J call TRBJ2-5; possibly TRBD1 for D (8 bases). With 5 bases removed from V and 5 bases from J, the gap between germline ends came to 15 bases. CDR1 and CDR2 from the germline V gene are MDHEN and SYDVKM. The CDR3 extends over 14 amino acids. CDR3 sequence (DNA): TGTGCCAGCAGTGTCAGGGGGCGGGAGGAGACCCAGTACTTC. This gives the protein CASSVRGREETQYF.

The chain is built from TRBV19 and TRBJ1-3; TRBD1 is a possible D gene (6 bases). Germline V gene data show CDR1 as LNHDA and CDR2 as SQIVND (reference sequence). The CDR3 loop spans 15 amino acids. Trimming stripped 1 base from V and 2 bases from J, with 9 bases between. CDR3 sequence: CASSIGGLPGNTIYF. In DNA form, the CDR3 reads TGTGCCAGTAGTATAGGGGGGCTCCCTGGAAACACCATATATTTT.

The rearrangement uses TRBV15 and TRBJ2-1; 9 bases match TRBD2. In germline, CDR1 is LNHNV, CDR2 YYDKDF (reference sequence). Trimming at V came to 0 bases and at J to 6 bases, leaving 12 bases not matched to a gene. CDR3 length equals 18 residues. For the CDR3, the DNA is TGTGCCACCAGCAGAGATACTAACTTCGGCGGGAGGGTCAATGAGCAGTTCTTC. Amino acids: CATSRDTNFGGRVNEQFF.

This clone is a singleton in its sample. Written as DNA, the CDR3 is TGTGCCAGCAGGCCGGAGTCCCCCTCCTACGAGCAGTACTTC. Its protein is CASRPESPSYEQYF. V is TRBV27 and J is TRBJ2-7; no clear D. Germline V CDR1 and CDR2: MNHEY, SMNVEV (reference sequence). Between the trimmed V and J ends, which lost 6 bases and 0 bases, there was a span of 12 bases. The CDR3 is made up of 14 amino acids.

This chain's CDR3 is CASSLGTSWDIGELFF. CDR3 nucleotide sequence: TGTGCCAGCAGCTTAGGGACTAGTTGGGACATCGGGGAGCTGTTTTTT. The rearrangement links TRBV7-9 to TRBJ2-2; D perhaps matches TRBD2 (7 bases). Germline V CDR1 and CDR2: SEHNR, FQNEAQ (reference sequence). The CDR3 is 16 residues long. V was clipped by 1 base and J by 7 bases, with 16 bases between them.

The chain is built from TRBV28 and TRBJ2-7, with no clear D. Trimming took off 6 bases at V and 0 bases at J, with 6 bases between the two ends. The CDR3 is made up of 12 amino acids. Germline CDR1 and CDR2: MDHEN and SYDVKM. This CDR3 reads CASSPSSYEQYF. CDR3 DNA: TGTGCCAGCAGCCCTAGCTCCTACGAGCAGTACTTC.

This clone was detected only a few times. V usage is TRBV6-5 and J usage is TRBJ1-1; 10 bases line up with TRBD1. Germline CDR1 is MNHEY and CDR2 is SVGAGI. The CDR3 length is 15 residues. The V gene end was trimmed by 0 bases and the J gene end by 5 bases; junction bases not matched to a gene: 3. This CDR3 reads CASSYSGQGGTEAFF. The CDR3 nucleotides read TGTGCCAGCAGTTACTCCGGACAGGGGGGGACTGAAGCTTTCTTT.

V is TRBV27 and J is TRBJ2-5; TRBD1 matches 8 bases. The better agreement between TRBJ2-7 and the DNA end casts doubt on the J call. Germline V lookup: CDR1 MNHEY, CDR2 SMNVEV (reference sequence). The CDR3 is made up of 15 amino acids. This chain's CDR3 is CASSLSGTGRYEQYF. The CDR3 DNA is TGTGCCAGCAGTTTATCCGGGACAGGACGCTACGAGCAGTACTTC.

A single count supports this clone. The rearrangement links TRBV28 to TRBJ2-7; no clear D gene. Germline assignment: CDR1 MDHEN and CDR2 SYDVKM. Trimming took off 7 bases at V and 5 bases at J, with 21 bases between the two ends. This CDR3 is 15 amino acids long. The CDR3 sequence is CASTNTFVRPHEQYF. The CDR3 nucleotides are TGTGCCAGCACGAATACCTTCGTCCGACCGCACGAGCAGTACTTC.

The chain carries TRBV7-2 and TRBJ2-1, with D hard to call. Trimming cost V 5 bases and J 6 bases, with 23 bases left between them. There are 17 residues in the CDR3. Germline-derived CDR1 and CDR2 are SGHTA and FQGNSA. CDR3 region: CASSPLMWDFAANEQFF. The CDR3 DNA is TGTGCCAGCAGCCCCCTAATGTGGGATTTTGCTGCCAATGAGCAGTTCTTC.

V gene TRBV9 combines with J gene TRBJ2-7; TRBD2 matches at 7 bases. Germline V gene data show CDR1 as SGDLS and CDR2 as YYNGEE. The CDR3 loop spans 15 amino acids. Unmatched junction bases numbered 9, after V lost 4 bases and J lost 2 bases. The CDR3 spells CASSTGTNPTYEQYF. DNA for the CDR3: TGTGCCAGCAGCACCGGGACTAACCCTACCTACGAGCAGTACTTC.